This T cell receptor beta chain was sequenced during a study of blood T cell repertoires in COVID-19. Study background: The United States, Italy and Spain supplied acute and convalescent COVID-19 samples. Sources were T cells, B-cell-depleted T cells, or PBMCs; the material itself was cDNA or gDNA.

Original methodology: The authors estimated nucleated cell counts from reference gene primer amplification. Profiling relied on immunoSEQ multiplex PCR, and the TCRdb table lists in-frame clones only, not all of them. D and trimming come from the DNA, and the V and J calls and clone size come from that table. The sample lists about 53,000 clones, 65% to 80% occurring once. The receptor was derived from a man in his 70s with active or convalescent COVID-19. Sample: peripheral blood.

CDR3 in DNA: TGTGCCAGCAGCCAAGAGTCAGGACTCTATGGCTACACCTTC. Translating gives CASSQESGLYGYTF. The chain recombines TRBV14 with TRBJ1-2; D gene unclear. CDR1 and CDR2 (germline): SGHDN, FVKESK. V dropped 0 bases and J dropped 4 bases, with 9 bases sitting between them. The CDR3 is 14 residues long.